The 18 T cell receptor beta chains below were found in one sample sequenced in a study of blood T cell repertoires in COVID-19 (dated by TCRdb to 2018 to 2020). Libraries were made using the immunoSEQ multiplex PCR assay. The source is immuneACCESS, and TCRdb retained only in-frame sequences with V and J called. Part of the clones is not carried over; for the studies checked, unresolved V genes explain less than half of this, and the remainder is unexplained. This sample holds some 500,000 clones; approximately 88% were observed only once. The ten largest clones represent 1.8% of the sample. Sequenced: PBMCs or T cells enriched from blood (not recorded which). The receptors shown here come from a woman between 35 and 50 years old who had recovered from COVID-19.

This chain joins TRBV12-5 and TRBJ1-2, with 8 bases matching TRBD1. The germline V gene encodes CDR1 LGHNT and CDR2 FRNRAP. The CDR3 is 14 amino acids. Unmatched junction bases numbered 3, after V lost 6 bases and J lost 0 bases. The CDR3 here is CASGTGASNYGYTF. The CDR3 nucleotides read TGTGCTAGTGGGACAGGGGCCTCTAACTATGGCTACACCTTC.

This clone occurred once. The V and J genes are TRBV14 and TRBJ1-1; D unclear. CDR3 length: 16 residues. V was trimmed by 0 bases and J by 2 bases, leaving 13 bases between them. The germline CDR1 and CDR2 sequences are SGHDN and FVKESK. CDR3 in DNA: TGTGCCAGCAGCCAAGATCTTCCCGCGACTAACACTGAAGCTTTCTTT. Translated, it gives CASSQDLPATNTEAFF.

The chain has TRBV4-3 and TRBJ2-2, with 9 positions matching TRBD2. The germline CDR1 and CDR2 sequences are LGHNA and YSLEER. V was clipped by 0 bases and J by 5 bases; unmatched bases: 4. This CDR3 has 16 residues. The CDR3 protein is CASSQDTSGLTGELFF. Written as DNA, the CDR3 is TGCGCCAGCAGCCAAGATACTAGCGGGCTTACCGGGGAGCTGTTTTTT.

J is TRBJ2-1 and V is TRBV5-6; D unclear. The V gene's germline CDR1 is SGHDT and CDR2 YYEEEE. There are 13 residues in the CDR3. Trimming took off 2 bases at V and 9 bases at J, with 12 bases between the two ends. The CDR3 region is CASSFTNFGEQFF. The CDR3 DNA is TGTGCCAGCAGCTTCACTAATTTTGGTGAGCAGTTCTTC.

This chain links TRBV6-5 with TRBJ2-2; 10 bases line up with TRBD2. This CDR3 spans 15 amino acids. The trim removed 6 bases at V and 5 bases at J, leaving 6 bases unmatched. Germline V gene data show CDR1 as MNHEY and CDR2 as SVGAGI. The CDR3 DNA reads TGTGCCAGCAGCAGGACTAGCGGAAGAACCGGGGAGCTGTTTTTT. Residues: CASSRTSGRTGELFF.

Only one count was recorded for this clone. The rearrangement links TRBV20-1 to TRBJ2-3; no clear D gene. With 5 bases removed from V and 5 bases from J, the gap between germline ends came to 8 bases. Germline CDR1 reads DFQATT; CDR2 reads SNEGSKA (reference sequence). This CDR3 is built from 11 residues. The CDR3 DNA reads as TGCAGTGCTGCGCGTGTAGATACGCAGTATTTT. Protein: CSAARVDTQYF.

The CDR3 DNA is TGTGCCAGCAGACTTAACAGGGATATAGGATGCTACACCTTC. Its protein product is CASRLNRDIGCYTF. The chain employs TRBV3-1 (or the pseudogene TRBV3-2) and TRBJ1-2; a possible D gene is TRBD1 (6 bases). The CDR3 runs 14 residues. Trimming pared 6 bases from V and 9 bases from J, leaving 20 bases between. In germline, CDR1 is LGHDT, CDR2 YNNKEL (reference sequence).

J is TRBJ2-5 and V is TRBV4-3, with D possibly being TRBD1 (6 bases). This CDR3 contains 19 residues. Germline V gene data show CDR1 as LGHNA and CDR2 as YSLEER. V lost 1 base to trimming and J lost 0 bases, with 21 bases between them. CDR3 nucleotides: TGCGCCAGCAGCCAAGCGAATCTTCCGGGACAACTGTACCAAGAGACCCAGTACTTC. Amino acid sequence: CASSQANLPGQLYQETQYF.

This chain joins TRBV5-1 and TRBJ1-1; D not certain. Between the trimmed V and J ends, which lost 4 bases and 0 bases, there was a span of 10 bases. CDR1 and CDR2 from the germline V gene are SGHRS and YFSETQ. The CDR3 runs 14 residues. The CDR3: CASSGLQMNTEAFF. The CDR3 nucleotides read TGCGCCAGCAGCGGACTACAGATGAACACTGAAGCTTTCTTT.

This chain joins TRBV5-4 and TRBJ1-1; 11 nucleotides line up with TRBD1. In germline, CDR1 is SGHNT, CDR2 YYREEE (reference sequence). J gave up 4 bases and V 4 bases, and 6 bases lay outside the gene matches. There are 15 residues in the CDR3. The CDR3 spells CASSTPGTGGTEAFF. The CDR3 bases are TGTGCCAGCAGCACCCCCGGGACAGGGGGCACTGAAGCTTTCTTT.

The chain uses TRBV4-2 and TRBJ1-1, with D maybe TRBD1 (5 bases). Per germline, CDR1 LGHNA and CDR2 YNFKEQ. This CDR3 has 15 residues. V lost 4 bases to trimming and J lost 7 bases, with 19 bases between them. The CDR3 reads CASSRSHRSSSEAFF. CDR3 sequence (DNA): TGTGCCAGCAGCCGCTCCCACAGGTCGAGTAGTGAAGCTTTCTTT.

The V and J genes are TRBV7-2 and TRBJ1-6; D ambiguous. Germline CDR1 is SGHTA and CDR2 is FQGNSA. The CDR3 sequence is 15 residues long. V was cut by 5 bases and J by 13 bases, with 21 bases left in between. In DNA, the CDR3 is TGTGCCAGCAGCCCCCCCCGTTCGGGAGTTTTCCCCCTCCACTTT. It is translated as CASSPPRSGVFPLHF.

The chain carries TRBV19 and TRBJ1-2; TRBD1 matches at 7 bases. The CDR3 runs to 12 residues. V was pared by 8 bases and J by 8 bases, with 8 bases of the junction left unmatched. CDR1 and CDR2 (germline): LNHDA, SQIVND (reference sequence). The CDR3, as DNA: TGTGCCAGTCGCGACAGGGTAGAAGGCTACACCTTC. Its translation: CASRDRVEGYTF. The full variable domain, completed using reference TRBV19 and TRBJ1-2, is DGGITQSPKYLFRKEGQNVTLSCEQNLNHDAMYWYRQDPGQGLRLIYYSQIVNDFQKGDIAEGYSVSREKKESFPLTVTSAQKNPTAFYLCASRDRVEGYTFGSGTRLTVV.

In this sample, this clone turned up once. The V and J genes are TRBV30 and TRBJ1-4, with D tentatively TRBD1 (6 bases). Trimming stripped 1 base from V and 0 bases from J, with 12 bases between. The CDR3 contains 16 residues. In germline, CDR1 is GTSNPN, CDR2 SVGIG (reference sequence). CDR3 protein: CAWSGDTRSTNEKLFF. The DNA for the CDR3 is TGTGCCTGGAGTGGGGACACCCGTTCAACTAATGAAAAACTGTTTTTT.

The rearrangement joins TRBV9 to TRBJ2-7, with 9 positions matching TRBD1. The CDR3 consists of 16 residues. Germline values: CDR1 SGDLS, CDR2 YYNGEE. Trimming removed 4 bases from V and 5 bases from J; junction bases left unmatched: 13. The CDR3, as DNA: TGTGCCAGCAGCCTGAGCGGACAGGGGCTTCTACACGAGCAGTACTTC. This sequence encodes CASSLSGQGLLHEQYF.

As to this clone: The same CDR3 also results from other DNA sequences found in this sample. The chain recombines TRBV4-1 with TRBJ2-3; the match to TRBD2 covers 7 bases. V lost 3 bases, J lost 1 base, and 4 bases stayed unmatched. The CDR3 totals 15 residues. Germline CDR1 and CDR2: MGHRA and YSYEKL. The DNA of the CDR3 is TGCGCCAGCAGCCAGGGCGGGGGACGCACAGATACGCAGTATTTT. Amino acid sequence: CASSQGGGRTDTQYF.

The chain couples TRBV19 to TRBJ1-2; D perhaps matches TRBD1 (6 bases). The CDR3 runs to 14 residues. Germline CDR1 and CDR2: LNHDA and SQIVND (reference sequence). Deletions cut 1 base from V and 4 bases from J, with 10 bases between. This chain's CDR3 is CASSIGGRGYGYTF. In DNA, the CDR3 is TGTGCCAGTAGTATAGGGGGGCGCGGCTATGGCTACACCTTC.

The chain is built from TRBV18 and TRBJ1-1, with 8 positions matching TRBD1. Germline assignment: CDR1 KGHSH and CDR2 LQKENI. The ends lost 1 base at V and 4 bases at J; junction bases unmatched: 8. The CDR3 covers 16 residues. The CDR3: CASSPRLAGGATEAFF. As DNA, the CDR3 is TGTGCCAGCTCACCACGGCTGGCAGGGGGCGCCACTGAAGCTTTCTTT.